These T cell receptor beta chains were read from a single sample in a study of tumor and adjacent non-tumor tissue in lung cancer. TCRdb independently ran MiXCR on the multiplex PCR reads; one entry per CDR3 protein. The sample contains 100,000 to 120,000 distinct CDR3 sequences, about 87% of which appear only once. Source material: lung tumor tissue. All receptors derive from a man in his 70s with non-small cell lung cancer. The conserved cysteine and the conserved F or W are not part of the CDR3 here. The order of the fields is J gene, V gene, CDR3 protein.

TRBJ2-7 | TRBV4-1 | ASCRTLAGDGDEHY
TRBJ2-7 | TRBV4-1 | ASSQGGGFEEQY
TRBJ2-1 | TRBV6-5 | ASSWGLAGGGQF
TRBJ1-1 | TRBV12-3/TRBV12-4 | ASSFRDAQKAF
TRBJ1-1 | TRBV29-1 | NVGRDDTEAF
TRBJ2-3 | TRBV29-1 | NLLPYVTGGDTDTHY
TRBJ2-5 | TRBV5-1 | ASSLGQGSRETQY
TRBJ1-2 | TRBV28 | AGSPLGSAWGYT
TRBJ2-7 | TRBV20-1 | SASGGGSTYEQY
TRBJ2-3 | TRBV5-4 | ASSPTSGRVTDTQY
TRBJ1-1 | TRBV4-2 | TRSQVIGGTEAF
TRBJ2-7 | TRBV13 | ASSSATGDEHY
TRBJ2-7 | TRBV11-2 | ASSLVMSLNEQY
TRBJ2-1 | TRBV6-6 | TSSLLNEQF
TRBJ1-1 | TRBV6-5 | VSRTGIGLVIEAF
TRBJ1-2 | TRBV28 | ASSPSNYGYT
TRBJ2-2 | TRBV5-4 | ASSSRPGTGIPGELF
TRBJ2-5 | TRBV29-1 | TFRGGLQETQY
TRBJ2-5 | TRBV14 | ASSRAGTQC
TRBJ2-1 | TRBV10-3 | AISDPQGGSSYNEQF
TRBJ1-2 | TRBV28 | ATENKVFPWHT
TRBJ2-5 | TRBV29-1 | RVEFYWTNGGKQETRY
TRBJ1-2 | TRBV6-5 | ASSSASGGPT
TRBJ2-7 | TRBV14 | ASSHLTGVSNKQY
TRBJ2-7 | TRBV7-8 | ASSLMLTGMSEQY
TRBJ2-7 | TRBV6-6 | ASSYASGSKQD
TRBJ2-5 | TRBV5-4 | ASSLAGVVGETQY
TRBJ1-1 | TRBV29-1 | SVLGQGIKTEAF
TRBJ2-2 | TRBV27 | ASSSLYLEGREAGELF
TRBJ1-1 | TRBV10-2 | AIRDRGPEAF
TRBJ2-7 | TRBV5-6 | ASSSNRGNFSYKQY
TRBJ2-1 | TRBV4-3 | ASIQDPAGAEYNEHF
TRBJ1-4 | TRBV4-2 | VSSQLLLGVANEKLF
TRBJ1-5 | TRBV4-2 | ASSRDAHSNQPQH
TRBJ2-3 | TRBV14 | ASSPTAGVFPDTQY
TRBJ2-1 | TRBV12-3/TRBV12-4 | ASSWGGWGRGNEQF
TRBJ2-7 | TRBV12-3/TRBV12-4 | ASNLRTGFYEQY
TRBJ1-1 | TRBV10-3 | AISAPDRNTEAF
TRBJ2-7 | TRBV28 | ANSPPWTEYDQY